This entry lists 18 T cell receptor beta chains sequenced from one sample in a study of graft-versus-host responses after intestinal transplantation. The data were produced by immunoSEQ multiplex PCR, yet TCRdb's version contains in-frame clones alone and is incomplete. Of about 90,000 clones listed, more than 90% are singletons. No cognate antigen is known for these TCRs. The sample in question was unstimulated CD4+ T cells sorted from spleen or lymph node cells, obtained before intestinal transplant. These receptors were obtained from a human donor who received an intestinal transplant.

This clone has just one count. The chain links TRBV28 to TRBJ2-7; 10 bases agree with TRBD2. J was trimmed by 4 bases and V by 3 bases; bases with no gene match: 6. This CDR3 is 15 amino acids long. Germline-derived CDR1 and CDR2 are MDHEN and SYDVKM. This CDR3 is CASSFYSSGSYEQYF. In DNA, the CDR3 is TGTGCCAGCAGTTTCTATTCTAGCGGGAGTTACGAGCAGTACTTC.

The chain links TRBV7-3 to TRBJ2-6; D gene unclear. Germline CDR1 SGHTA, CDR2 FQGTGA. The V end was cut by 7 bases, the J end by 1 base, with 5 bases between. The CDR3 is 13 residues long. The chain's CDR3 is CASKHSGANVLTF. CDR3 DNA: TGTGCCAGCAAACATTCTGGGGCCAACGTCCTGACTTTC.

V and J are TRBV29-1 and TRBJ2-7; D is ambiguous. V was clipped by 6 bases and J by 2 bases, with 8 bases between them. From germline, CDR1 is SQVTM and CDR2 ANQGSEA. The CDR3 totals 11 residues. CDR3 loop: CSVAIAYEQYF. The CDR3 DNA reads TGCAGCGTCGCGATTGCCTACGAGCAGTACTTC.

This CDR3 is CASIPYRGGNTEAFF. The CDR3 region has the DNA TGTGCCAGCATTCCCTACAGGGGCGGGAACACTGAAGCTTTCTTT. This chain uses TRBV28 with TRBJ1-1; 7 nucleotides agree with TRBD1. V gave up 7 bases and J gave up 1 base; unmatched junction bases: 9. The CDR3 loop spans 15 amino acids. Germline V gives CDR1 MDHEN, CDR2 SYDVKM.

The genes are TRBV27 and TRBJ1-3; 9 bases line up with TRBD1. Germline V lookup: CDR1 MNHEY, CDR2 SMNVEV (reference sequence). The CDR3 consists of 16 residues. Trimming at V came to 2 bases and at J to 4 bases, leaving 6 bases not matched to a gene. The CDR3 region is CASSLPGQGSGNTIYF. The DNA for the CDR3 is TGTGCCAGCAGTTTACCGGGACAGGGCTCGGGAAACACCATATATTTT.

The genes are TRBV10-1 and TRBJ2-2; D call uncertain. V was cut by 2 bases and J by 4 bases, with 8 bases left in between. Germline V gene data show CDR1 as WNHNN and CDR2 as SYGVQD (reference sequence). The CDR3 is made up of 14 amino acids. The CDR3 nucleotides read TGCGCCAGCAGTGAGGACACCGCCACCGGGGAGCTGTTTTTT. Encoded protein: CASSEDTATGELFF.

This clone was counted once. The rearrangement uses TRBV2 and TRBJ2-1; 9 bases align to TRBD1. The germline V gene encodes CDR1 SNHLY and CDR2 FYNNEI. The CDR3 runs to 13 residues. The ends lost 7 bases at V and 4 bases at J; junction bases unmatched: 2. The CDR3 region has the DNA TGTGCCAGCAATGGACAGGGGTACAATGAGCAGTTCTTC. Translation: CASNGQGYNEQFF.

CDR3 amino acids: CAISEQLRSYEQYF. CDR3 DNA: TGTGCCATCAGTGAGCAACTGAGGTCCTACGAGCAGTACTTC. The chain has TRBV10-3 and TRBJ2-7; D gene uncertain. This CDR3 is 14 amino acids long. Germline CDR1 ENHRY, CDR2 SYGVKD. V dropped 2 bases and J dropped 1 base, with 9 bases sitting between them.

The rearrangement uses TRBV5-1 and TRBJ2-1; 14 bases align to TRBD2. Germline values: CDR1 SGHRS, CDR2 YFSETQ. Trimming removed 2 bases from V and 10 bases from J; junction bases left unmatched: 5. There are 15 residues in the CDR3. CDR3 in DNA: TGCGCCAGCAGCTTTGGGACTAGCGGGAGTCTCGAGCAGTTCTTC. This sequence encodes CASSFGTSGSLEQFF.

The gene calls are TRBV28 and TRBJ1-5; 8 bases map to TRBD1. The CDR3 loop spans 16 amino acids. With V trimmed by 4 bases and J by 3 bases, 8 bases remained unmatched. Germline CDR1 is MDHEN and CDR2 is SYDVKM. CDR3 bases: TGTGCCAGCAGTTCAGTCGGACAGGGATCCAATCAGCCCCAGCATTTT. Protein: CASSSVGQGSNQPQHF. The full variable domain, in which reference TRBV28 and TRBJ1-5 provide the parts outside the CDR3, is DVKVTQSSRYLVKRTGEKVFLECVQDMDHENMFWYRQDPGLGLRLIYFSYDVKMKEKGDIPEGYSVSREKKERFSLILESASTNQTSMYLCASSSVGQGSNQPQHFGDGTRLSIL.

The V call is TRBV30, the J call TRBJ1-6, with D unresolved. CDR3 length equals 12 residues. V lost 3 bases to trimming and J lost 7 bases, with 7 bases between them. Germline V gene sequence: CDR1 GTSNPN, CDR2 SVGIG (reference sequence). The CDR3 loop is CAWRGENSPLHF. In DNA form, the CDR3 reads TGTGCCTGGAGGGGAGAAAATTCACCCCTCCACTTT.

This clone has more than one count but fewer than ten. J is TRBJ1-1 and V is TRBV7-2; tentative D call: TRBD1 (6 bases). The CDR3 contains 14 residues. Germline CDR1 reads SGHTA; CDR2 reads FQGNSA. V lost 5 bases and J 9 bases, leaving 19 bases between the germline ends. The CDR3 protein is CASSQGGVGQKAFF. For the CDR3, the DNA is TGTGCCAGCAGCCAAGGGGGGGTAGGACAGAAAGCTTTCTTT.

The gene calls are TRBV6-6 and TRBJ2-5; TRBD2 is a possible D gene (5 bases). Trimming pared 6 bases from V and 2 bases from J, leaving 16 bases between. This CDR3 comprises 15 residues. Germline CDR1 and CDR2: MNHNY and SVGAGI (reference sequence). The CDR3 spells CASSSLGLQQETQYF. The CDR3 DNA reads as TGTGCCAGCAGCTCCCTTGGACTGCAACAAGAGACCCAGTACTTC.

The chain couples TRBV11-2 to TRBJ1-3; D gene ambiguous. This CDR3 has 16 residues. From germline, CDR1 is SGHAT and CDR2 FQNNGV. Trimming removed 2 bases from V and 0 bases from J, with 11 bases in between. The CDR3 is CASSLTTVASGNTIYF. The CDR3 nucleotides read TGTGCCAGCAGCTTAACGACCGTCGCCTCTGGAAACACCATATATTTT.

The J gene is TRBJ2-3, the V gene TRBV19; TRBD2 matches at 7 bases. The V segment lost 6 bases and the J segment 1 base; nucleotides outside the gene matches: 1. This CDR3 is 13 amino acids long. The germline V gene encodes CDR1 LNHDA and CDR2 SQIVND (reference sequence). The CDR3 protein is CASSRGGTDTQYF. In nucleotides, the CDR3 is TGTGCCAGTAGCCGGGGGGGCACAGATACGCAGTATTTT.

V and J are TRBV4-1 and TRBJ2-6; 9 bases fit TRBD1. The germline CDR1 and CDR2 sequences are MGHRA and YSYEKL. This CDR3 has 18 residues. The ends lost 1 base at V and 0 bases at J; junction bases unmatched: 4. In DNA, the CDR3 is TGCGCCAGCAGCCAAGGACAGGGGGTTTACTCTGGGGCCAACGTCCTGACTTTC. This codes for CASSQGQGVYSGANVLTF.

This chain uses TRBV18 with TRBJ2-3, with 9 bases that match TRBD2. CDR1 and CDR2 from the germline V gene are KGHSH and LQKENI. Trimming removed 0 bases from V and 3 bases from J; junction bases left unmatched: 1. This CDR3 is built from 15 residues. CDR3 protein: CASSPPSGRTDTQYF. The CDR3 DNA follows: TGTGCCAGCTCACCACCTAGCGGGAGAACAGATACGCAGTATTTT.

Here the CDR3 reads CASSPTWRETQYF. CDR3 nucleotides: TGTGCCAGCAGCCCGACTTGGAGGGAGACCCAGTACTTC. The V call is TRBV13, the J call TRBJ2-5, with D maybe TRBD2 (5 bases). Trimming pared 5 bases from V and 5 bases from J, leaving 12 bases between. CDR1 is PRHDT and CDR2 is FYEKMQ in the germline V gene (reference sequence). The CDR3 runs 13 residues.